This is a list of T cell receptor beta chains from one sample in a study of CD8 T cells in ankylosing spondylitis. TCRdb recomputed calls from the 5' RACE reads with MiXCR, one row per CDR3 protein. This sample has 85,000 to 90,000 distinct CDR3 sequences; around 25% occur once, and the top ten carry around 59%. The sequenced sample was blood, either unsorted or a sorted T cell fraction (not recorded which). The source of these receptors is a male donor with ankylosing spondylitis or in good health (not recorded which). Both conserved end residues are part of each CDR3. Each record gives: CDR3 length, V gene, J gene, CDR3 protein.

>17|TRBV6-5|TRBJ1-1
CASSYSRRGTEDPEAFF
>16|TRBV7-8|TRBJ2-3
CASSPSVEGEGDTQYF
>17|TRBV5-1|TRBJ2-1
CASSSPRGAGAYNEQFF
>16|TRBV20-1|TRBJ1-5
CSARDGGGRPNQPQHF
>13|TRBV27|TRBJ2-1
CASSLSLGDEQFF
>16|TRBV5-1|TRBJ2-5
CASSGGLAGDGETQYF
>12|TRBV5-6|TRBJ1-1
CASSPDRGEAFF
>14|TRBV5-1|TRBJ2-7
CASSLVSSPHEQYF
>14|TRBV10-3|TRBJ1-5
CAISPGQHNQPQHF
>16|TRBV4-2|TRBJ2-3
CASSQDQPSGVDTQYF
>15|TRBV6-1|TRBJ1-1
CASSPRPVMNTEAFF
>15|TRBV4-2|TRBJ2-1
CASSQEASKDNEQFF
>14|TRBV18|TRBJ1-4
CASTREDTNEKLFF
>15|TRBV2|TRBJ1-1
CASSEAERMNTEAFF
>14|TRBV7-2|TRBJ1-5
CASSQAGVPQPQHF
>13|TRBV2|TRBJ2-4
CASYKTGKNIQYF
>16|TRBV20-1|TRBJ2-3
CSARPLARGSTDTQYF
>13|TRBV7-6|TRBJ2-2
CASSLERGHELFF
>12|TRBV5-1|TRBJ2-3
CASRAIEDTQYF
>15|TRBV7-6|TRBJ2-5
CASSLGGRTQETQYF